One sample yielded the 5 T cell receptor beta chains listed below, sequenced in a study of CD8+CD57+ T cells in acquired aplastic anemia (dated by TCRdb to 2016 to 2018). The sequencer listed for this sample is Illumina HiSeq 2000. TCR beta VDJ combination and CDR3 sequence profiling used genomic DNA as the template. TCRdb trimmed the raw reads at Q25, called clones with MiXCR and kept productive beta chains. Under each unique CDR3 protein, matching rows form one entry showing the most common genes and DNA. The sample records under 200,000 distinct CDR3 sequences, over 40% of which are singletons. 2.5% to 4% of the sample rests with the top ten. Expansion of CD8+CD57+ cells had been shown by flow cytometry in the patients chosen for sequencing. The sample consisted of sorted CD4+, CD8+, or CD8+CD57+ T cells (not recorded which) from PBMCs. Source of these receptors: a human donor with aplastic anemia.

This chain joins TRBV15 and TRBJ2-2, with D possibly TRBD2 on 7 matching bases. The V end lost 8 bases, the J end lost 4 bases, and 11 bases lay between the germline ends. The germline V gene has CDR1 LNHNV and CDR2 YYDKDF (reference sequence). The CDR3 runs to 13 residues. CDR3 in DNA: TGTGCCACCGGGGGGGCGGGCACCGGGGAGCTGTTTTTT. Encoded protein: CATGGAGTGELFF.

This clonotype has more than one count but fewer than ten. The chain joins TRBV29-1 to TRBJ1-1, with 8 bases lining up with TRBD1. The CDR3 spans 13 residues. Germline V gene data show CDR1 as SQVTM and CDR2 as ANQGSEA. The V gene end was trimmed by 3 bases and the J gene end by 4 bases; junction bases not matched to a gene: 4. The CDR3 sequence: CSVEGTGGTEAFF. The CDR3 coding sequence is TGCAGCGTTGAGGGAACAGGGGGCACTGAAGCTTTCTTT. Based on the CDR3 plus reference TRBV29-1 and TRBJ1-1, the full variable domain is SAVISQKPSRDICQRGTSLTIQCQVDSQVTMMFWYRQQPGQSLTLIATANQGSEATYESGFVIDKFPISRPNLTFSTLTVSNMSPEDSSIYLCSVEGTGGTEAFFGQGTRLTVV.

This clonotype was seen ten or more times. The chain is built from TRBV18 and TRBJ2-7; D possibly corresponds to TRBD2 (6 bases). Trimming cost V 1 base and J 5 bases, with 12 bases left between them. The CDR3 is made up of 14 amino acids. Looked up from germline, CDR1 is KGHSH and CDR2 is LQKENI. DNA for the CDR3: TGTGCCAGCTCACCACTAGGGACTGAGAACGAGCAGTACTTC. This codes for CASSPLGTENEQYF.

At least ten counts were recorded for this clonotype. The chain has TRBV5-6 and TRBJ2-7; TRBD1 might be the D (6 bases). V lost 2 bases, J lost 3 bases, and 9 bases lay in between. This CDR3 comprises 13 residues. The germline V gene has CDR1 SGHDT and CDR2 YYEEEE. CDR3 DNA: TGTGCCAGCAGCTTCGTGGACAGCTACGAGCAGTACTTC. Translating it yields CASSFVDSYEQYF.

This chain joins TRBV7-2 and TRBJ1-2; no firm D call. Germline CDR1 and CDR2: SGHTA and FQGNSA. The CDR3 consists of 13 residues. Trimming pared 5 bases from V and 2 bases from J, leaving 9 bases between. The CDR3 protein is CASSNRANYGYTF. The CDR3 bases are TGTGCCAGCAGCAATCGGGCCAACTATGGCTACACCTTC.